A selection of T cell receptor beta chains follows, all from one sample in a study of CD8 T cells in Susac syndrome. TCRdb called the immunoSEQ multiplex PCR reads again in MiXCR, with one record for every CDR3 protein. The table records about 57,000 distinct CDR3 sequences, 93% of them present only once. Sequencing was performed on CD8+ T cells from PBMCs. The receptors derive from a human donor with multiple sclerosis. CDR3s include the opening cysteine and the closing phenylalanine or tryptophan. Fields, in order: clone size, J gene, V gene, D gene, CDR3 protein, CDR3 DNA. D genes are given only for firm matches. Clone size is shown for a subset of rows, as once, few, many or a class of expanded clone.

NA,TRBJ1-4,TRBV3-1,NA,CASSQDRTVTEKLFF,TGTGCCAGCAGCCAAGATCGGACAGTTACTGAAAAACTGTTTTTT
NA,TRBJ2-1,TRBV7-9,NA,CASSSLAGAKYNEQFF,TGTGCCAGCAGCTCCCTCGCGGGGGCCAAATACAATGAGCAGTTCTTC
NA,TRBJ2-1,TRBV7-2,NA,CASSLAADAYNEQFF,TGTGCCAGCAGCTTAGCGGCGGACGCCTACAATGAGCAGTTCTTC
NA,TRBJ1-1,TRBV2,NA,CASSEALRGNTEAFF,TGTGCCAGCAGTGAAGCGCTGAGGGGGAACACTGAAGCTTTCTTT
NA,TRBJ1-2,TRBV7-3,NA,CASSLTGAAYGYTF,TGTGCCAGCAGCTTAACGGGGGCAGCCTATGGCTACACCTTC
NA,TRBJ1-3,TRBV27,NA,CASSPSLGPAGNTIYF,TGTGCCAGCAGTCCCTCCTTGGGTCCGGCTGGAAACACCATATATTTT
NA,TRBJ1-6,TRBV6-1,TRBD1,CASSEEGTGSSPLHF,TGTGCCAGCAGTGAAGAAGGGACAGGTAGTTCACCCCTCCACTTT
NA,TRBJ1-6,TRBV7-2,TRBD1,CASSFRPGQYPSF,TGTGCCAGCAGCTTTCGACCGGGACAGTACCCGTCCTTT
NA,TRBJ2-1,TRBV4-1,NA,CASSQENEQFF,TGCGCCAGCAGCCAAGAGAATGAGCAGTTCTTC
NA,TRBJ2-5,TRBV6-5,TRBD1,CASSITGTGRETQYF,TGTGCCAGCAGCATAACGGGGACAGGGAGGGAGACCCAGTACTTC
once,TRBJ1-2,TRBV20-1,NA,CSARDGQVRAGDYGYTF,TGCAGTGCTAGAGACGGGCAGGTTCGGGCGGGGGACTATGGCTACACCTTC
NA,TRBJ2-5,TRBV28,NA,CASSLSRGRQETQYF,TGTGCCAGCAGTTTATCCAGGGGGAGGCAAGAGACCCAGTACTTC
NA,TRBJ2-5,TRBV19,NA,CASSLSGGTQYF,TGTGCCAGTAGTCTCTCCGGTGGGACCCAGTACTTC
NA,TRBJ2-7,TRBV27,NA,CASSLLGQYSYEQYF,TGTGCCAGCAGTCTCCTCGGACAGTACTCCTACGAGCAGTACTTC
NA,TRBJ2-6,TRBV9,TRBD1,CASSVGTGGSLSSGANVLTF,TGTGCCAGCAGCGTAGGGACAGGGGGAAGCTTGAGCTCTGGGGCCAACGTCCTGACTTTC
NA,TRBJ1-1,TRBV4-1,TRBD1,CASSHPTGGNTEAFF,TGCGCCAGCAGCCACCCGACAGGGGGTAACACTGAAGCTTTCTTT
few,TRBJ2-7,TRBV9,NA,CASSAFDGYEQYF,TGTGCCAGCAGCGCCTTTGACGGGTACGAGCAGTACTTC
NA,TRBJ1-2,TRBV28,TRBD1,CASSFSWTGLLGYTF,TGTGCCAGCAGTTTCTCTTGGACAGGATTACTCGGCTACACCTTC
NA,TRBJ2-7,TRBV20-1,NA,CSAPGARGDEQYF,TGCAGTGCCCCTGGGGCAAGGGGAGACGAGCAGTACTTC
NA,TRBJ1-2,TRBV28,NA,CASSLNSIYGYTF,TGTGCCAGCAGTTTAAACAGTATCTATGGCTACACCTTC
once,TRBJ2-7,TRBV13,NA,CASSFGGGPADEQYF,TGTGCCAGCAGCTTTGGTGGGGGCCCTGCGGACGAGCAGTACTTC
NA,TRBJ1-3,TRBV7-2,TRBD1,CASSLSGTGYPGNTIYF,TGTGCCAGCAGCTTATCCGGGACAGGGTACCCTGGAAACACCATATATTTT
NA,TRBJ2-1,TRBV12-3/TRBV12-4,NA,CASSSDSSSYNEQFF,TGTGCCAGCAGTTCCGACTCGAGCTCCTACAATGAGCAGTTCTTC
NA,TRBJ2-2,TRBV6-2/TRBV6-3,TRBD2,CASSLIAGRAGELFF,TGTGCCAGCAGCCTAATAGCGGGGAGGGCCGGGGAGCTGTTTTTT
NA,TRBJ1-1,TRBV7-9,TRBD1,CASREQGQNTEAFF,TGTGCCAGCAGGGAACAGGGGCAGAACACTGAAGCTTTCTTT
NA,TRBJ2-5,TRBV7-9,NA,CASSLELGQLQETQYF,TGTGCCAGCAGCTTAGAATTAGGGCAGTTACAAGAGACCCAGTACTTC
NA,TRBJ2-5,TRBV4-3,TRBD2,CASSQDRTSVETQYF,TGCGCCAGCAGCCAAGATCGGACTAGCGTAGAGACCCAGTACTTC
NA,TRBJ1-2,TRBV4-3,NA,CASSQDLGSHYYGYTF,TGCGCCAGCAGCCAAGATCTTGGCAGCCACTACTATGGCTACACCTTC
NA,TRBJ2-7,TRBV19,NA,CASSMGASYEQYF,TGTGCCAGTAGTATGGGGGCCTCCTACGAGCAGTACTTC
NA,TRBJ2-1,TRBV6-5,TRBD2,CASSTSGESYNEQFF,TGTGCCAGCAGCACTAGCGGGGAGTCCTACAATGAGCAGTTCTTC
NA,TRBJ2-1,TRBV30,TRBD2,CAWSVGGTSGNEQFF,TGTGCCTGGAGTGTAGGGGGGACTAGCGGCAATGAGCAGTTCTTC
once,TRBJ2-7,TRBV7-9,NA,CASSLAAEQYF,TGTGCCAGCAGCTTAGCAGCCGAGCAGTACTTC
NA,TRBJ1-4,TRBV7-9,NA,CASSPGTAGNEKLFF,TGTGCCAGCAGCCCGGGGACCGCAGGCAATGAAAAACTGTTTTTT
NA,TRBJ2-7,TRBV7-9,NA,CASSSNYEQYF,TGTGCCAGCAGCTCCAATTACGAGCAGTACTTC
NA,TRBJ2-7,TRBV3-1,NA,CASSPTTAGPYEQYF,TGTGCCAGCAGCCCCACAACGGCAGGGCCGTACGAGCAGTACTTC
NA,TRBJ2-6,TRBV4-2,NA,CASSQEGREPYSGANVLTF,TGTGCCAGCAGCCAAGAGGGTCGGGAGCCCTACTCTGGGGCCAACGTCCTGACTTTC
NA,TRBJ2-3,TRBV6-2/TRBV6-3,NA,CASSYSWRETDTQYF,TGTGCCAGCAGTTACTCATGGAGGGAAACAGATACGCAGTATTTT
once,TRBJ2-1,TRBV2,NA,CASSEASVAFYNEQFF,TGTGCCAGCAGTGAAGCCAGCGTAGCGTTCTACAATGAGCAGTTCTTC
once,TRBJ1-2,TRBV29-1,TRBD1,CSVGGQTNSGGYTF,TGCAGCGTTGGGGGACAGACCAACTCGGGGGGCTACACCTTC
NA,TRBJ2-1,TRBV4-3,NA,CASSHLDRSSYNEQFF,TGCGCCAGCAGCCACTTGGACAGAAGCTCCTACAATGAGCAGTTCTTC
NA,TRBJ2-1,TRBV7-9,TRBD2,CASSLVTSDYNEQFF,TGTGCCAGCAGCTTAGTGACTAGCGACTACAATGAGCAGTTCTTC
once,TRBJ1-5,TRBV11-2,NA,CASSPTPDYDGFDSNQPQHF,TGTGCCAGCAGCCCAACACCCGACTACGACGGATTTGATAGCAATCAGCCCCAGCATTTT
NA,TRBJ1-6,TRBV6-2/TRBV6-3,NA,CASSYVGAGPLHF,TGTGCCAGCAGTTACGTCGGGGCAGGACCCCTCCACTTT
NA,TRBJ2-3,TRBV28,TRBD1,CASSPQGDLTDTQYF,TGTGCCAGCAGTCCCCAGGGGGACCTCACAGATACGCAGTATTTT
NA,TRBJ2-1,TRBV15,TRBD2,CASSSGGNYNEQFF,TGTGCCTCCTCTAGCGGGGGAAACTACAATGAGCAGTTCTTC
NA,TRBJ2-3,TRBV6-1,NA,CASRGAGDTDTQYF,TGTGCCAGCAGGGGGGCGGGGGACACAGATACGCAGTATTTT
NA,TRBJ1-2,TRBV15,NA,CATSRSLGDGYTF,TGTGCCACCAGCAGAAGTCTGGGTGATGGCTACACCTTC
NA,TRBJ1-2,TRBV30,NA,CAWSKRHGYTF,TGTGCCTGGAGTAAACGGCATGGCTACACCTTC
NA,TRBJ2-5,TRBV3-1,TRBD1,CASSQAHRGHETQYF,TGTGCCAGCAGCCAAGCCCACAGGGGGCATGAGACCCAGTACTTC
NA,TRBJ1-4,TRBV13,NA,CASTFGQGNEKLFF,TGTGCCAGCACCTTTGGGCAGGGGAATGAAAAACTGTTTTTT
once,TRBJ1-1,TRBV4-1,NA,CASSPFRERNEAFF,TGCGCCAGCAGCCCCTTCCGTGAGAGAAATGAAGCTTTCTTT
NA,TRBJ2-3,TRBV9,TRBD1,CASNPGQDTDTQYF,TGTGCCAGCAATCCGGGACAGGACACAGATACGCAGTATTTT
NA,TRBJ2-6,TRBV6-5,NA,CASSYLSAHGANVLTF,TGTGCCAGCAGTTATTTATCAGCTCATGGGGCCAACGTCCTGACTTTC
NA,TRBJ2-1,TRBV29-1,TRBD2,CSVEDRRAGESYNEQFF,TGCAGCGTTGAAGATCGGCGAGCGGGGGAATCCTACAATGAGCAGTTCTTC
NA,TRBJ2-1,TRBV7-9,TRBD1,CASSLEGTGFGEQFF,TGTGCCAGCAGCTTAGAGGGGACAGGGTTCGGCGAGCAGTTCTTC
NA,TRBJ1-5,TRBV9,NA,CASSVGVQTNQPQHF,TGTGCCAGCAGCGTAGGAGTGCAGACCAATCAGCCCCAGCATTTT
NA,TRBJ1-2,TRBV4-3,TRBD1,CASSQDTGGDYGYTF,TGCGCCAGCAGCCAAGATACAGGGGGCGACTATGGCTACACCTTC
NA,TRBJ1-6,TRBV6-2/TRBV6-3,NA,CASSREGGSSPLHF,TGTGCCAGCAGTAGGGAGGGGGGCTCCTCACCCCTCCACTTT
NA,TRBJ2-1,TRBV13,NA,CASSPPGHRDFNEQFF,TGTGCCAGCAGTCCGCCGGGACACCGAGACTTCAATGAGCAGTTCTTC